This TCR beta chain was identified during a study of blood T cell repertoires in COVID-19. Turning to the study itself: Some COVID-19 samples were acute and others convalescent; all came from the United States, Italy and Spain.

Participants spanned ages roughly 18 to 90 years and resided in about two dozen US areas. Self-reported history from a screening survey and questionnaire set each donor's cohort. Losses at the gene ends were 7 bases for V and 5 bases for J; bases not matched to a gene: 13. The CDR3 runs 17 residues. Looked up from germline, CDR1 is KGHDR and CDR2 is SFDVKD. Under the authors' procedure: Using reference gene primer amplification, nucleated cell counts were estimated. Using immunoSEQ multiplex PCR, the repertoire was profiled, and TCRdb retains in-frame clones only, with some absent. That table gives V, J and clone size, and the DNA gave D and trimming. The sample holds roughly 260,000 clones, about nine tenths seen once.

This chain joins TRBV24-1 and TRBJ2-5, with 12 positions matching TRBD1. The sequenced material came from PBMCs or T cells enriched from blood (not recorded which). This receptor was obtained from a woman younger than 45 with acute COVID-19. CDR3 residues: CATSDKTMGQGAETQYF. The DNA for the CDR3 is TGTGCCACCAGCGACAAAACAATGGGACAGGGGGCTGAGACCCAGTACTTC.